This TCR beta chain was sequenced during a study of vaccination and CD4 T cells after COVID-19. The wider study: Six male and four female convalescents took part, two of them Hispanic. Three convalescent patients underwent sampling at day 14 and then at days 161 to 241 post-vaccination, the study reports.

Points from the study as a whole: From about 20 to 38, the median of SARS-CoV-2-reactive clonotypes rose without reaching significance.

Cultured CD4+ T cells had their DNA profiled by the Oncomine TCR Beta short-read assay. TCRdb re-called the PCR reads through MiXCR, storing one row per CDR3 protein. Of 25,000 to 30,000 distinct CDR3 sequences in the sample, around two fifths are singletons; the top ten hold over 5%. Time point noted: late sampling 161 to 241 days after vaccination in a few convalescent patients. Sample treatment: approximately 11-day PBMC culture with coronavirus spike peptide pools or control peptides (ViraFEST assay). A half-volume replacement of the medium with fresh IL-2 medium was performed on days 3 and 7. Of note for this clonotype: Its antigen is undetermined.

Trimming removed 3 bases from V and 4 bases from J, with 13 bases in between. CDR1 and CDR2 from the germline V gene are DFQATT and SNEGSKA (reference sequence). The CDR3 totals 14 residues. The J gene is TRBJ1-5, the V gene TRBV20-1; D is possibly TRBD1 (5 bases). The TCR was taken from a human donor who had recovered from COVID-19. Sequencing used CD4+ T cells from blood, cultured in vitro, obtained about 7 months after SARS-CoV-2 vaccination. The CDR3 region has the DNA TGCAGTGCTAGCTCGCAGGGCCCTAATCAGCCCCAGCATTTT. Protein sequence: CSASSQGPNQPQHF.